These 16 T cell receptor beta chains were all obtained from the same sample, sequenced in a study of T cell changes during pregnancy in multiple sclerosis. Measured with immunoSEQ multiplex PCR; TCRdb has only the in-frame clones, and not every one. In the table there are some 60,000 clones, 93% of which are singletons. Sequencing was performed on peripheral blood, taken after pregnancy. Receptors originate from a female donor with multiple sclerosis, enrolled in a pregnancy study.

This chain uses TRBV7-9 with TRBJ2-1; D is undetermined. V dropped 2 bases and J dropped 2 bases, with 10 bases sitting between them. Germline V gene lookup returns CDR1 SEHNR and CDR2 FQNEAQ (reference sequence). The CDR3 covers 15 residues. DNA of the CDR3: TGTGCCAGCAGCTTACTGGCGGAGCCCTACAATGAGCAGTTCTTC. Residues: CASSLLAEPYNEQFF.

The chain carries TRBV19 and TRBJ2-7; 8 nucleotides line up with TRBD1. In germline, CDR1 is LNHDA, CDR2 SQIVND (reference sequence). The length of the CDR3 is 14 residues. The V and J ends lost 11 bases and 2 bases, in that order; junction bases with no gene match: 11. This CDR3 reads CASRGLAHPYEQYF. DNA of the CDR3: TGTGCCTCCAGGGGGCTAGCGCATCCCTACGAGCAGTACTTC.

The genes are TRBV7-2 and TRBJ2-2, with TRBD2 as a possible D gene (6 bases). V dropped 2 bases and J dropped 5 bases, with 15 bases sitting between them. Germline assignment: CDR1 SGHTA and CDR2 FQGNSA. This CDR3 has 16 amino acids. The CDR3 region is CASSLSTGVSTGELFF. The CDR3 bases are TGTGCCAGCAGCTTATCAACGGGAGTTTCGACCGGGGAGCTGTTTTTT.

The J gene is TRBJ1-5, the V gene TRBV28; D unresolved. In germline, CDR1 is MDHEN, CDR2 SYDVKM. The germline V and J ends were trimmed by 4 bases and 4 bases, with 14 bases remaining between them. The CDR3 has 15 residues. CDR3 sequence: CASSSRAGGNQPQHF. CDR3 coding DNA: TGTGCCAGCAGTTCGCGCGCAGGAGGAAATCAGCCCCAGCATTTT.

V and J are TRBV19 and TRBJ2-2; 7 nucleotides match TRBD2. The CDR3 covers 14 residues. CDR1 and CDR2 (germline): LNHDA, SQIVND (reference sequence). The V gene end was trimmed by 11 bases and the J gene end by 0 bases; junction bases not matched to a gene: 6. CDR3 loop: CAGKRDANTGELFF. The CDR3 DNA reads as TGTGCCGGCAAGCGGGACGCGAACACCGGGGAGCTGTTTTTT. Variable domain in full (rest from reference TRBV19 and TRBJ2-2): DGGITQSPKYLFRKEGQNVTLSCEQNLNHDAMYWYRQDPGQGLRLIYYSQIVNDFQKGDIAEGYSVSREKKESFPLTVTSAQKNPTAFYLCAGKRDANTGELFFGEGSRLTVL.

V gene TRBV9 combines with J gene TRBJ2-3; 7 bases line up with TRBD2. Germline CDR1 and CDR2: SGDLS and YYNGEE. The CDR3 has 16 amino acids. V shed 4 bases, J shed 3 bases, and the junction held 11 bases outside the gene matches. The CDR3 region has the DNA TGTGCCAGCAGCTCATCAGGCGGGAGACGGACAGATACGCAGTATTTT. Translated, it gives CASSSSGGRRTDTQYF.

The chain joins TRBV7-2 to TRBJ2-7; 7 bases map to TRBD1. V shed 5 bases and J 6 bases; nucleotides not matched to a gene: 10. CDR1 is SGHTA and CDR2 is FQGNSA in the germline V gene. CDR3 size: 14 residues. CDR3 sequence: CASSERGLVAEQYF. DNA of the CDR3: TGTGCCAGCAGCGAAAGGGGGCTTGTCGCCGAGCAGTACTTC.

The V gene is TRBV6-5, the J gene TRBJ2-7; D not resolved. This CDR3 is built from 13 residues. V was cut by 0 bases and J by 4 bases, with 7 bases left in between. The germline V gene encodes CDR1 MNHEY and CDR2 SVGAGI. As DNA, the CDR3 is TGTGCCAGCAGTTACTCTAGTCTATACGAGCAGTACTTC. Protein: CASSYSSLYEQYF.

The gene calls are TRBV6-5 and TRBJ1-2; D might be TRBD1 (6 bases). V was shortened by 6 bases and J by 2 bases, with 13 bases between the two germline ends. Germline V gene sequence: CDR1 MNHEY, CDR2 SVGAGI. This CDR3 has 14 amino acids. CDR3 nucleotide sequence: TGTGCCAGCAGCTCCGGACAGAGGAACTATGGCTACACCTTC. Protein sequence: CASSSGQRNYGYTF.

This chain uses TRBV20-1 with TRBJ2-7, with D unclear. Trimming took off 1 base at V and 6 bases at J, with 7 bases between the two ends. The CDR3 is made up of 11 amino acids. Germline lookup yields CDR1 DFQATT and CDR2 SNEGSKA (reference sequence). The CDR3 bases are TGCAGTGCTAGAGCCCTCTTCGAGCAGTACTTC. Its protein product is CSARALFEQYF.

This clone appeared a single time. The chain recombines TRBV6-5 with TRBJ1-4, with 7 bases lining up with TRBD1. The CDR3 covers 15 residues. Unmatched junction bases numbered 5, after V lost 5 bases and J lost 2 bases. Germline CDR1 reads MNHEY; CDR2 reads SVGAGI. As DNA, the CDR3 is TGTGCCAGCAGTACCGACAGGGCGACTAATGAAAAACTGTTTTTT. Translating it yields CASSTDRATNEKLFF.

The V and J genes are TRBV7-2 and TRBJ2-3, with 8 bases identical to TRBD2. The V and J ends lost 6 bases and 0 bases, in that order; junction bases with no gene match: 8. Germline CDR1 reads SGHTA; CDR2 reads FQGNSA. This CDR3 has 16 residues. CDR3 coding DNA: TGTGCCAGCAGTGTAGCGGGGACAACTAGCACAGATACGCAGTATTTT. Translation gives CASSVAGTTSTDTQYF.

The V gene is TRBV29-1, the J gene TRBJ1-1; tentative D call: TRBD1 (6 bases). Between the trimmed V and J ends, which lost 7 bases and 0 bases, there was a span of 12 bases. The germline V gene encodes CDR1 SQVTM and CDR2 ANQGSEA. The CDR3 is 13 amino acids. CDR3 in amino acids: CSARTDMNTEAFF. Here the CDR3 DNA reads TGCAGCGCCAGGACAGACATGAACACTGAAGCTTTCTTT.

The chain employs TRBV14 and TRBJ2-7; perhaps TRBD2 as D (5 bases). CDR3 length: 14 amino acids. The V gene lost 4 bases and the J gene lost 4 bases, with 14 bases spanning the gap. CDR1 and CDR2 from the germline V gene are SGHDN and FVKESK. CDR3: CASSPGSGGYEQYF. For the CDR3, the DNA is TGTGCCAGCAGCCCGGGCTCAGGCGGGTACGAGCAGTACTTC.

This CDR3 reads CASSPPGQGGNEQFF. CDR3 coding DNA: TGTGCCAGCAGCCCCCCGGGACAGGGGGGCAATGAGCAGTTCTTC. The chain carries TRBV7-2 and TRBJ2-1; 11 bases match TRBD1. J gave up 6 bases and V 5 bases, and 6 bases lay outside the gene matches. The CDR3 extends over 15 amino acids. Germline CDR1 reads SGHTA; CDR2 reads FQGNSA.

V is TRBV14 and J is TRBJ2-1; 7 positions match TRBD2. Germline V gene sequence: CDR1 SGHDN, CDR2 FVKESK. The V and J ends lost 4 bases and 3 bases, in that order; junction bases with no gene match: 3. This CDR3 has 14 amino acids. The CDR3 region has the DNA TGTGCCAGCAGCCTTCGGACTAGCTACAATGAGCAGTTCTTC. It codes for CASSLRTSYNEQFF.